Below are 17 T cell receptor beta chains sequenced from a single sample in a study of graft-versus-host responses after intestinal transplantation. Data came from immunoSEQ multiplex PCR; TCRdb stores just in-frame clones and leaves some out. The sample holds about 39,000 clones; roughly 93% are singletons and the top ten take approximately 4%. This sample comprised PBMCs, obtained nearly 750 days after intestinal transplantation. Receptors were obtained from a human patient who received an intestinal transplant, so some T cells may come from the graft donor.

The rearrangement joins TRBV29-1 to TRBJ2-7; 7 nucleotides agree with TRBD1. Trimming at V came to 2 bases and at J to 3 bases, leaving 10 bases not matched to a gene. Per germline, CDR1 SQVTM and CDR2 ANQGSEA. The length of the CDR3 is 15 residues. CDR3 sequence (DNA): TGCAGCGTTGAAAATGGGGACAGTGGGATCTACGAGCAGTACTTC. Translation gives CSVENGDSGIYEQYF.

The chain uses TRBV11-1 and TRBJ1-1; D gene uncertain. Trimming took 3 bases from V and 0 from J, leaving 8 bases between them. CDR1 SGHAT and CDR2 FQDESV come from the germline V gene (reference sequence). This CDR3 is 14 amino acids long. The CDR3 protein is CASSFDVMNTEAFF. In nucleotides, the CDR3 is TGTGCCAGCAGCTTTGACGTCATGAACACTGAAGCTTTCTTT. The variable domain in full, completed from reference TRBV11-1 and TRBJ1-1, reads EAEVAQSPRYKITEKSQAVAFWCDPISGHATLYWYRQILGQGPELLVQFQDESVVDDSQLPKDRFSAERLKGVDSTLKIQPAELGDSAMYLCASSFDVMNTEAFFGQGTRLTVV.

In nucleotides, the CDR3 is TGTGCCAGCATGGGGACAGGGGGCGTAGAAGCTTTCTTT. The encoded protein is CASMGTGGVEAFF. This chain links TRBV28 with TRBJ1-1; 12 nucleotides match TRBD1. The length of the CDR3 is 13 residues. The ends lost 7 bases at V and 8 bases at J; junction bases unmatched: 5. Germline loops: CDR1 MDHEN, CDR2 SYDVKM.

V gene TRBV14 combines with J gene TRBJ2-7; 11 positions agree with TRBD1. The CDR3 length is 15 residues. CDR1 SGHDN and CDR2 FVKESK come from the germline V gene. The ends lost 3 bases at V and 6 bases at J; junction bases unmatched: 7. The CDR3 region is CASSQPGTGGGEQYF. CDR3 in DNA: TGTGCCAGCAGCCAGCCCGGGACAGGGGGTGGCGAGCAGTACTTC. The full variable domain, in which reference TRBV14 and TRBJ2-7 provide the parts outside the CDR3, is EAGVTQFPSHSVIEKGQTVTLRCDPISGHDNLYWYRRVMGKEIKFLLHFVKESKQDESGMPNNRFLAERTGGTYSTLKVQPAELEDSGVYFCASSQPGTGGGEQYFGPGTRLTVT.

The J gene is TRBJ1-2, the V gene TRBV6-6; D unresolved. This CDR3 comprises 14 residues. V lost 0 bases and J 4 bases, leaving 9 bases between the germline ends. Germline values: CDR1 MNHNY, CDR2 SVGAGI (reference sequence). The CDR3 spells CASSYSDALYGYTF. The DNA of the CDR3 is TGTGCCAGCAGTTACTCCGATGCCCTCTATGGCTACACCTTC.

As concerns this clone: The junction departs from germline at one end; a sequencing error may be responsible. The chain joins TRBV10-3 to TRBJ1-2; tentatively, D is TRBD1 (5 bases). The germline gives CDR1 ENHRY, CDR2 SYGVKD. The CDR3 covers 12 residues. DNA for the CDR3: TGTGCCATCAGTGAGGGGCGGGGCCAGTGCGCCTTC. As protein: CAISEGRGQCAF.

This sequence joins TRBV6-1 and TRBJ1-2; D is ambiguous. The V and J ends lost 2 bases and 7 bases respectively, with 11 bases between them. Looked up from germline, CDR1 is MNHNS and CDR2 is SASEGT. The CDR3 sequence is 13 residues long. This CDR3 is CASSEQMAGGYTF. The CDR3 nucleotides are TGTGCCAGCAGTGAACAAATGGCCGGTGGCTACACCTTC.

This clone was counted a single time. The rearrangement uses TRBV4-1 and TRBJ2-7; D is unclear. Germline V lookup: CDR1 MGHRA, CDR2 YSYEKL. Trimming pared 2 bases from V and 8 bases from J, leaving 16 bases between. The CDR3 runs 14 residues. The CDR3 DNA reads TGCGCCAGCAGCCAAATGGGCCCCCGGTACAAGCAGTACTTC. Its translation: CASSQMGPRYKQYF.

The rearrangement uses TRBV9 and TRBJ1-6; no clear D. V was cut by 0 bases and J by 3 bases, with 4 bases left in between. The CDR3 contains 14 residues. Germline V CDR1 and CDR2: SGDLS, YYNGEE. The CDR3 loop reads CASSVADYNSPLHF. The CDR3, as DNA: TGTGCCAGCAGCGTAGCAGACTATAATTCACCCCTCCACTTT.

This chain uses TRBV5-1 with TRBJ2-5, with 7 bases that match TRBD2. The CDR3 covers 14 residues. Germline-derived CDR1 and CDR2 are SGHRS and YFSETQ. With V trimmed by 0 bases and J by 4 bases, 3 bases remained unmatched. CDR3 sequence: CASSLGSSGETQYF. CDR3 in DNA: TGCGCCAGCAGCTTGGGATCTAGCGGAGAGACCCAGTACTTC.

The chain carries TRBV9 and TRBJ2-1, with 8 nucleotides matching TRBD2. CDR1 SGDLS and CDR2 YYNGEE come from the germline V gene. Unmatched junction bases numbered 6, after V lost 0 bases and J lost 1 base. CDR3 length: 17 residues. In DNA, the CDR3 is TGTGCCAGCAGCGTAGAGCCGACTAGCGCTTCCTACAATGAGCAGTTCTTC. Translation: CASSVEPTSASYNEQFF.

V is TRBV27 and J is TRBJ2-1; D tentatively reads TRBD1 or TRBD2 (5 bases each). The V end was cut by 5 bases, the J end by 7 bases, with 15 bases between. This CDR3 has 14 residues. Germline V gives CDR1 MNHEY, CDR2 SMNVEV (reference sequence). CDR3 nucleotide sequence: TGTGCCAGCAGTCAGTACCGGGGCCATAATGAGCAGTTCTTC. Translation gives CASSQYRGHNEQFF.

This clone was seen once. This chain links TRBV29-1 with TRBJ2-5; D not resolved. The ends were cut back, 2 bases at V and 5 bases at J, with 12 bases in the middle. Germline CDR1 reads SQVTM; CDR2 reads ANQGSEA. There are 13 residues in the CDR3. The CDR3: CSVEKMVGETQYF. In nucleotides, the CDR3 is TGCAGCGTTGAAAAGATGGTCGGGGAGACCCAGTACTTC.

This chain links TRBV4-2 with TRBJ2-3, with 12 bases fitting TRBD2. This CDR3 has 17 residues. The germline V gene has CDR1 LGHNA and CDR2 YNFKEQ. V shed 8 bases, J shed 1 base, and the junction held 10 bases outside the gene matches. The CDR3 DNA reads TGTGCCAGCGAGGTGGCTAGCGGGAGGGCTGGCACAGATACGCAGTATTTT. It codes for CASEVASGRAGTDTQYF.

The genes are TRBV5-4 and TRBJ1-6, with 9 positions matching TRBD1. Germline CDR1 SGHNT, CDR2 YYREEE (reference sequence). V trimming: 4 bases; J trimming: 6 bases; junction bases outside the gene matches: 8. This CDR3 has 16 amino acids. DNA of the CDR3: TGTGCCAGCAGCGTGCCTCTGACAGGGGGTAATTCACCCCTCCACTTT. This gives the protein CASSVPLTGGNSPLHF.

The rearrangement links TRBV7-6 to TRBJ2-7, with no clear D. The V and J ends lost 3 bases and 6 bases respectively, with 9 bases between them. The CDR3 is made up of 12 amino acids. Germline V gene lookup returns CDR1 SGHVS and CDR2 FNYEAQ. In nucleotides, the CDR3 is TGTGCCAGCAGCTTTGATTGGGGCGAGCAGTACTTC. Residues: CASSFDWGEQYF.

This clone appeared once. This sequence joins TRBV7-2 and TRBJ2-1; 9 bases line up with TRBD2. There are 16 residues in the CDR3. Germline V gives CDR1 SGHTA, CDR2 FQGNSA. Trimming removed 8 bases from V and 5 bases from J; junction bases left unmatched: 13. The CDR3 reads CASFRGGGGGNNEQFF. For the CDR3, the DNA is TGTGCCAGCTTTCGCGGGGGCGGGGGGGGGAACAATGAGCAGTTCTTC.